These T cell receptor beta chains were read from a single sample in a study of blood T cell repertoires in COVID-19. Method: immunoSEQ multiplex PCR; TCRdb's copy keeps in-frame clones and lacks some. The sample consists of about 68,000 clones, approximately 80% of them appearing once. Material: peripheral blood. The source of these receptors is a human donor in a cohort sampled during active COVID-19. Each CDR3 is given with its conserved first and last residue. A D gene is named only where the DNA matches it firmly. A row's size may be missing; if present it is once, few, many or a size class.

j_call,clone_size,v_call,d_call,cdr3_nt,cdr3_aa
TRBJ2-5,NA,TRBV14,TRBD2,TGTGCCAGCAGCCAAGGGGTAGCGGGGTCGTACCAAGAGACCCAGTACTTC,CASSQGVAGSYQETQYF
TRBJ1-5,NA,TRBV10-3,TRBD1,TGTGCCATCAGTGCAGCTGACAGGGACGGGGAGCCCCAGCATTTT,CAISAADRDGEPQHF
TRBJ2-3,NA,TRBV19,TRBD2,TGTGCCAGTAGTACGGGGGGTCCTAGCACAGATACGCAGTATTTT,CASSTGGPSTDTQYF
TRBJ2-3,NA,TRBV18,NA,TGTGCCAGCTCACCATTAGCGCGGAGCACAGATACGCAGTATTTT,CASSPLARSTDTQYF
TRBJ1-2,NA,TRBV30,NA,TGTGCCTGGAGTGTAAGACAGATCCACTATGGCTACACCTTC,CAWSVRQIHYGYTF
TRBJ1-4,NA,TRBV7-9,NA,TGTGCCAGCAGCTCGGGGGGCGGCAGGAATGAAAAACTGTTTTTT,CASSSGGGRNEKLFF
TRBJ1-1,NA,TRBV7-6,TRBD1,TGTGCCAGCAACCTACAGGGGGATCAGAACACTGAAGCTTTCTTT,CASNLQGDQNTEAFF
TRBJ2-1,NA,TRBV11-1,TRBD2,TGTGCCAGCAGCCCGACGCTAGCGGGGGTGAATGAGCAGTTCTTC,CASSPTLAGVNEQFF
TRBJ1-5,NA,TRBV5-1,NA,TGCGCCAGCAGCTTATCGCGGGGGTCGCAGCCCCAGCATTTT,CASSLSRGSQPQHF
TRBJ2-5,NA,TRBV5-1,TRBD1,TGCGCCAGCAGCTTCTTACAGGGGCCCAGTGAGACCCAGTACTTC,CASSFLQGPSETQYF
TRBJ1-2,NA,TRBV7-9,NA,TGTGCCAGCAGCTTAATTGGCCAGGAGGTTGGCTACACCTTC,CASSLIGQEVGYTF
TRBJ2-1,few,TRBV27,NA,TGTGCCAGCAGAACACAGGGGACTAGAACGAGCGGGAGCTCCTACAATGAGCAGTTCTTC,CASRTQGTRTSGSSYNEQFF
TRBJ1-5,NA,TRBV19,NA,TGTGCCAGTAGTATTGCCTATGGGGGGAATCAGCCCCAGCATTTT,CASSIAYGGNQPQHF
TRBJ2-5,NA,TRBV5-8,NA,TGTGCCAGCAGCTCATCGTACAGGGCCCAAGAGACCCAGTACTTC,CASSSSYRAQETQYF
TRBJ1-1,few,TRBV20-1,TRBD1,TGCAGTGCTACAGGGGGCGGAGAAGCTTTCTTT,CSATGGGEAFF
TRBJ2-5,once,TRBV18,NA,TGTGCCAGCTCACCCCCAGGGGTAGGGAGACAAGAGACCCAGTACTTC,CASSPPGVGRQETQYF
TRBJ2-5,NA,TRBV7-2,TRBD2,TGTGCCAGCGCGGGAGGACCACAAGAGACCCAGTACTTC,CASAGGPQETQYF
TRBJ2-1,NA,TRBV11-3,TRBD2,TGTGCCAGCAGCTACGAGGGGACTAGCGGGAGGGTTGAGCAGTTCTTC,CASSYEGTSGRVEQFF
TRBJ1-1,few,TRBV19,NA,TGTGCCAGTAGTATCGGGGGGGACACTGAAGCTTTCTTT,CASSIGGDTEAFF
TRBJ1-2,once,TRBV6-1,TRBD1,TGTGCCAGCAGTGAAGCAGTAACAGGGGCGTACTATGGCTACACCTTC,CASSEAVTGAYYGYTF
TRBJ1-6,NA,TRBV4-1,TRBD1,TGCGCCAGCAGCCAAGATCAGGACAGGGGTCGGCATTCACCCCTCCACTTT,CASSQDQDRGRHSPLHF
TRBJ2-2,few,TRBV7-3,TRBD2,TGTGCCAGCAGCTTCAGCGGGAGCGGCACCGGGGAGCTGTTTTTT,CASSFSGSGTGELFF
TRBJ2-3,NA,TRBV4-3,NA,TGCGCCAGCAGCCAAGATTTTGCAGGGAAAACAGATACGCAGTATTTT,CASSQDFAGKTDTQYF
TRBJ1-1,NA,TRBV27,NA,TGTGCCAGCAGCCCAGCCAGCCCCACCCCGACAGCCAACACTGAAGCTTTCTTT,CASSPASPTPTANTEAFF
TRBJ2-1,NA,TRBV9,NA,TGTGCCAGCAGCGTAGGAACCGGACTAAACAATGAGCAGTTCTTC,CASSVGTGLNNEQFF
TRBJ1-6,NA,TRBV30,NA,TGTGCCTGGAGCGGCGGGACGCATAATTCACCCCTCCACTTT,CAWSGGTHNSPLHF
TRBJ2-5,NA,TRBV18,NA,TGTGCCAGCTCATACGGCGGACAGATCCAAGAGACCCAGTACTTC,CASSYGGQIQETQYF
TRBJ1-5,NA,TRBV28,TRBD1,TGTGCCACCATGGGACAGGGGGCAGATCAGCCCCAGCATTTT,CATMGQGADQPQHF
TRBJ1-5,NA,TRBV18,NA,TGTGCCAGCTCACCAACTGGGCATCCCAGAAATCAGCCCCAGCATTTT,CASSPTGHPRNQPQHF
TRBJ1-4,NA,TRBV4-1,NA,TGCGCCAGCAGCCAAGATTTAAACGGTTATGAAAAACTGTTTTTT,CASSQDLNGYEKLFF
TRBJ2-1,NA,TRBV9,TRBD2,TGTGCCAGCAGCGTAGCCCCCCGCGGGGGACAGTTCTTC,CASSVAPRGGQFF